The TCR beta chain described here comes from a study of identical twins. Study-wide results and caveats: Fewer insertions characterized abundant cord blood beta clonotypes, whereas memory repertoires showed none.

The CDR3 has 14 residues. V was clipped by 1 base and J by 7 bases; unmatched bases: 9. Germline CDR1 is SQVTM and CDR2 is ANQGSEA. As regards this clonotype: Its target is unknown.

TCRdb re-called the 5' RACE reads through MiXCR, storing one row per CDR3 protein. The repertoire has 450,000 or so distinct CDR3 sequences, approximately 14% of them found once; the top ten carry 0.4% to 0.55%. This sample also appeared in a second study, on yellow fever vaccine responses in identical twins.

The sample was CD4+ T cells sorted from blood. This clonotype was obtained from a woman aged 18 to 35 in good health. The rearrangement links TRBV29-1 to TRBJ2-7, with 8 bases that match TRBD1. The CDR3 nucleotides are TGCAGCGTTGAAGGGCGACAGGGGACCGGGGAGCAGTACTTC. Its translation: CSVEGRQGTGEQYF.